These T cell receptor beta chains were read from a single sample in a study of shared T cell receptors in the human thymus. Sequenced by immunoSEQ multiplex PCR; TCRdb stores in-frame clones only, minus some. The table includes 500,000 to 750,000 clones, more than 75% detected once. Separately, the same data were catalogued under a study of human thymus T cells.

Source material: thymocytes. These receptors came from a boy under two years old with a congenital heart defect. Both conserved end residues are part of each CDR3. D genes are given only for firm matches. Clone size is not always given. Where it is, it says once, few, many or a class for expanded clones.

D,V,size,J,CDR3,DNA
TRBD2,TRBV7-9,-,TRBJ2-7,CASTRGGEQYF,TGTGCCAGCACACGCGGGGGCGAGCAGTACTTC
-,TRBV27,-,TRBJ2-7,CASSFLRELPGEQYF,TGTGCCAGCAGTTTCTTACGGGAGCTACCAGGCGAGCAGTACTTC
-,TRBV6-1,-,TRBJ1-2,CASSGRGLPGVNGSYGYTF,TGTGCCAGCAGTGGCCGGGGGTTGCCAGGTGTTAACGGAAGCTATGGCTACACCTTC
TRBD2,TRBV25-1,-,TRBJ2-2,CASSEGASGRANTGELFF,TGTGCCAGCAGTGAAGGGGCTAGCGGGAGGGCGAACACCGGGGAGCTGTTTTTT
TRBD2,TRBV6-6,-,TRBJ2-1,CASHSGGDPYNEQFF,TGTGCCAGCCATAGCGGGGGAGATCCCTACAATGAGCAGTTCTTC
TRBD2,TRBV27,-,TRBJ2-5,CASRQTSAKETQYF,TGTGCCAGCCGCCAGACTAGCGCGAAAGAGACCCAGTACTTC
TRBD2,TRBV5-4,-,TRBJ2-5,CASSLAGLADQETQYF,TGTGCCAGCAGCTTGGCCGGACTAGCGGACCAAGAGACCCAGTACTTC
-,TRBV20-1,-,TRBJ2-7,CSASCRYEQYF,TGCAGTGCTAGTTGCCGGTACGAGCAGTACTTC
-,TRBV7-3,-,TRBJ2-1,CASSLSSNREQFF,TGTGCCAGCAGCTTATCGTCTAACAGAGAGCAGTTCTTC
TRBD2,TRBV28,-,TRBJ2-7,CASSFQTSGRDEQYF,TGTGCCAGCAGCTTTCAGACTAGCGGGAGGGACGAGCAGTACTTC
TRBD2,TRBV9,-,TRBJ2-1,CASSPDSGTSGITEQFF,TGTGCCAGCAGCCCCGACTCCGGGACTAGCGGGATTACGGAGCAGTTCTTC
TRBD1,TRBV9,-,TRBJ1-5,CASSAQGAGQPQHF,TGTGCCAGCAGCGCCCAGGGGGCTGGGCAGCCCCAGCATTTT
-,TRBV28,-,TRBJ2-5,CASSLEGGEETQYF,TGTGCCAGCAGTTTAGAAGGAGGGGAAGAGACCCAGTACTTC
-,TRBV6-5,-,TRBJ2-3,CASSRVGGLTDTQYF,TGTGCCAGCAGTCGAGTGGGAGGTTTAACAGATACGCAGTATTTT
-,TRBV2,once,TRBJ2-1,CASSESASSNEQFF,TGTGCCAGCAGTGAGTCTGCTAGCAGCAATGAGCAGTTCTTC
TRBD2,TRBV4-2,few,TRBJ2-7,CASSQDPQVDEASGRHCNEQYF,TGTGCCAGCAGCCAAGATCCCCAGGTAGACGAGGCTAGCGGGAGACATTGCAACGAGCAGTACTTC
-,TRBV27,-,TRBJ1-5,CASSLFPLNQPQHF,TGTGCCAGCAGTTTATTTCCCCTAAATCAGCCCCAGCATTTT
-,TRBV4-1,-,TRBJ2-7,CASSHNKGSSTMYEQYF,TGCGCCAGCAGCCATAATAAAGGGAGCTCGACTATGTACGAGCAGTACTTC
-,TRBV7-9,-,TRBJ2-2,CASSLARGNTGELFF,TGTGCCAGCAGCTTAGCGCGGGGCAACACCGGGGAGCTGTTTTTT
-,TRBV11-3,-,TRBJ2-1,CASSLWGHNEQFF,TGTGCCAGCAGCTTATGGGGGCACAATGAGCAGTTCTTC
TRBD1,TRBV5-5,-,TRBJ2-7,CASTFRGPQYYEQYF,TGTGCCAGCACCTTCAGGGGGCCCCAATACTACGAGCAGTACTTC